The sequence of this T cell receptor beta chain was determined in a study of cytomegalovirus exposure and HLA in healthy donors. The V and J ends lost 1 base and 1 base respectively, with 14 bases between them. CDR3 length equals 17 residues. Germline lookup yields CDR1 SGHAT and CDR2 FQNNGV. The method was immunoSEQ multiplex PCR; TCRdb's version includes in-frame clones alone and lacks a portion of them. Of about 280,000 clones listed, 88% were seen once; the top ten hold roughly 0.93%. The chain has TRBV11-2 and TRBJ2-4, with D perhaps TRBD2 (7 bases). Material: PBMCs. The source is a woman under 30 in good health and CMV-seronegative. The CDR3: CASSLVFRGAAKNIQYF. In nucleotides, the CDR3 is TGTGCCAGCAGCTTAGTGTTCCGGGGGGCGGCCAAAAACATTCAGTACTTC.